The subject of this entry is one TCR beta chain. This receptor's antigen is unknown. No qualities accompany the bases; no much larger clone lies one base away. This specimen belongs to a study of blood T cells in healthy people across ages (dated by TCRdb to about 2015). For context, the study as a whole: In model experiments, template switching captured about one uniquely barcoded TCR beta cDNA molecule for every two T cells. Age-related changes in TCR beta repertoire diversity were measured in the study by deep sequencing normalized with unique cDNA molecular identifiers. Four age groups were formed from the donors: young (average roughly 15 years), middle-aged (approximately 41), aged (roughly 59) and long-lived (about 75). To avoid experimental bias, donors of different ages were spread randomly across the sequencing lanes. Using the same blood draw, the study looked at two additional independent replicas of 1 million unique cDNA reads for two donors, one aged 18 to 30 and the other aged 80 or older.

The approximately 39 donors, aged about 6 to 95 years, were systemically healthy Caucasian individuals from Russia. About 10 milliliters of peripheral blood were collected from each donor into EDTA-treated Vacutainer tubes. Ficoll-Paque density-gradient centrifugation was used to isolate PBMCs, with at least 6.5 million per sample. Total RNA was extracted from PBMCs with Trizol reagent, with at least 5.5 micrograms obtained per sample. The percentages of naive CD45RAhigh/CD27high T cells were determined by flow cytometry on a PBMC aliquot from every donor. Libraries came from 5' RACE. Sequenced on an Illumina HiSeq 2500. A second PCR of about 7 to 12 cycles was run with a J-beta primer mix and a sample-barcoded 5' primer. A template-switch 5' adaptor carrying 12 random nucleotides introduced a unique molecular identifier onto each TCR beta cDNA molecule. Each sample yielded at least 2.5 million CDR3-containing paired-end reads. The Mint cDNA synthesis kit, primed by a TRBC-specific oligonucleotide, was used to synthesize first-strand cDNA from all RNA. Following uracil-DNA glycosylase treatment, a first 18-cycle PCR with universal primers M1SS and BC2_uni_R was performed on all cDNA. The source study handled its data this way. Normalization of each sample was performed by random selection of 1 million high-quality reads, each carrying a distinct molecular identifier. Instead of being binned into consensus sequences, reads with shared molecular identifiers were discarded. MiTCR, with a Q25 quality threshold and the strictest error-elimination algorithm, was used for CDR3 identification, clonotype clustering and error correction. A nonparametric unseen species model with Euler transformation was used to estimate lower-bound total TCR beta diversity. TCRdb reworked the public reads: Q25 trimming with fastp, MiXCR clone assembly, productive beta chains retained. Entries that share a CDR3 protein sequence are merged under the most common genes and DNA. In this record, the V and J calls reflect TCRdb's handling and not the investigators' own analysis. Here the sample has roughly 1.5 million distinct CDR3 sequences; roughly 43% occur a single time. Of the sample, about 4% falls within the top ten clones.

The full study reports these points: Because donor CMV infection status was unknown, age-related changes in expanded clonotypes were potentially confounded. There was a strong correlation between observed TCR beta diversity and the percentage of naive T cells measured by flow cytometry. As age increased, observed TCR beta diversity per million T cells dropped in a roughly linear way, and a significant reduction was already evident by age 40. Compared with the aged group, more naive CD4+ T cells, fewer expanded clones and increased TCR diversity were shown by the long-lived group, suggesting age selection. Estimates of total diversity from one million sequenced T cells were regarded as lower bounds and underestimates. Conclusive comparison of naive and antigen-experienced compartments was prevented by the profiling of bulk unsorted PBMCs.

CDR1 is given as KGHDR and CDR2 as SFDVKD, both from the germline V gene. The CDR3 starts with the cysteine, ends with the phenylalanine, and has 13 residues. The retained sequence is limited to the CDR3, 39 bases, with the frame set at the first base. This sequence originates from a young woman in good health. Source material: blood. This chain is built from TRBV24-1 and TRBJ2-1; no D gene can be assigned with confidence. TRBJ2-7 matches the DNA end more closely, so the J call is doubtful. The sequence in DNA is TGTGCCACCAGTGAGCCTTCCTACAATGAGCAGTACTTC. It translates as CATSEPSYNEQYF.